The 14 T cell receptor beta chains below come from one sample, sequenced in a study of response to subunit inactivated influenza vaccine. TCRdb analysed the RT-PCR reads with MiXCR anew, one entry per CDR3 protein. The sample shows more than 450,000 distinct CDR3 sequences, 7.5% to 8.5% of them seen only once. This sample comprised PBMCs from blood, obtained around 25 months after vaccination. Source of these receptors: a man between 50 and 70 years old who received an inactivated influenza vaccine.

The sample holds a few counts of this clonotype. The chain has TRBV7-9 and TRBJ2-7, with 10 bases identical to TRBD2. With 2 bases clipped from V and 6 bases from J, the junction kept 7 bases outside the gene matches. The CDR3 has 15 amino acids. Germline V gene data show CDR1 as SEHNR and CDR2 as FQNEAQ (reference sequence). The CDR3 protein is CASSLNSGRAAEQYF. CDR3 DNA: TGTGCCAGCAGCTTAAACAGCGGGAGGGCCGCCGAGCAGTACTTC.

This clonotype was seen a handful of times. The genes are TRBV20-1 and TRBJ2-1, with 12 bases fitting TRBD2. The CDR3 extends over 14 amino acids. Germline CDR1 reads DFQATT; CDR2 reads SNEGSKA (reference sequence). Trimming cost V 6 bases and J 9 bases; bases outside gene matches: 9. The CDR3 nucleotides read TGCAGTGCGCCCCCTAGCGGGAGGGCCACTGAGCAGTTCTTC. Translated, it gives CSAPPSGRATEQFF.

This chain uses TRBV20-1 with TRBJ1-6, with D perhaps TRBD1 (5 bases). This CDR3 is built from 14 residues. The germline V gene has CDR1 DFQATT and CDR2 SNEGSKA (reference sequence). The CDR3 loop is CSLQVLSYNSPLHF. CDR3 nucleotides: TGCAGCCTACAGGTCCTCTCCTATAATTCACCCCTCCACTTT.

V and J are TRBV18 and TRBJ2-3; no reliable D call. This CDR3 has 14 residues. V was cut by 2 bases and J by 1 base, with 7 bases left in between. The germline CDR1 and CDR2 sequences are KGHSH and LQKENI. The CDR3 loop reads CASSPFRRTDTQYF. CDR3 DNA: TGTGCCAGCTCACCATTCCGGCGCACAGATACGCAGTATTTT.

This clonotype was detected ten times or more. V usage is TRBV10-3 and J usage is TRBJ2-1; 8 nucleotides align to TRBD2. Trimming cost V 4 bases and J 7 bases; bases outside gene matches: 12. Per germline, CDR1 ENHRY and CDR2 SYGVKD. The CDR3 spans 16 residues. The CDR3, as DNA: TGTGCCATCAGTGTTCGGAGCGGGGGCCAATTAAATGAGCAGTTCTTC. Translating gives CAISVRSGGQLNEQFF.

This clonotype occurred many times. The rearrangement links TRBV15 to TRBJ1-1; TRBD1 agrees at 8 bases. The CDR3 consists of 15 residues. V lost 2 bases, J lost 3 bases, and 5 bases stayed unmatched. The germline V gene encodes CDR1 LNHNV and CDR2 YYDKDF (reference sequence). CDR3 protein: CATSRFRGLDTEAFF. The CDR3 DNA follows: TGTGCCACCAGCAGATTCAGGGGGCTGGACACTGAAGCTTTCTTT. Complete variable domain (other parts from reference TRBV15 and TRBJ1-1): DAMVIQNPRYQVTQFGKPVTLSCSQTLNHNVMYWYQQKSSQAPKLLFHYYDKDFNNEADTPDNFQSRRPNTSFCFLDIRSPGLGDTAMYLCATSRFRGLDTEAFFGQGTRLTVV.

This clonotype was counted only a few times. The chain links TRBV20-1 to TRBJ2-1, with D unresolved. The V end lost 3 bases, the J end lost 6 bases, and 9 bases lay between the germline ends. This CDR3 contains 12 residues. Germline assignment: CDR1 DFQATT and CDR2 SNEGSKA (reference sequence). Written as DNA, the CDR3 is TGCAGTGCTAGTCGGGTTATCAATGAGCAGTTCTTC. This gives the protein CSASRVINEQFF.

This clonotype was detected many times. The chain uses TRBV28 and TRBJ2-5, with 8 bases lining up with TRBD2. Germline CDR1 and CDR2: MDHEN and SYDVKM. This CDR3 comprises 14 residues. With V trimmed by 4 bases and J by 2 bases, 3 bases remained unmatched. The CDR3 spells CASSSTSGQETQYF. CDR3 bases: TGTGCCAGCAGTTCAACTAGCGGACAAGAGACCCAGTACTTC.

This clonotype turned up a few times. The V gene is TRBV28, the J gene TRBJ2-2, with D perhaps TRBD1 (5 bases). Trimming stripped 10 bases from V and 4 bases from J, with 10 bases between. The CDR3 loop spans 12 amino acids. Germline CDR1 and CDR2: MDHEN and SYDVKM. The CDR3 DNA follows: TGTGCCACAGACAGAAGCACCGGGGAGCTGTTTTTT. Its protein is CATDRSTGELFF.

The V gene is TRBV20-1, the J gene TRBJ2-7; TRBD1 matches 8 bases. This CDR3 region has 12 residues. Trimming removed 6 bases from V and 4 bases from J; junction bases left unmatched: 5. Germline CDR1 is DFQATT and CDR2 is SNEGSKA (reference sequence). CDR3 amino acids: CSANRGVYEQYF. CDR3 DNA sequence: TGCAGTGCCAACAGGGGGGTATACGAGCAGTACTTC.

In this sample, this clonotype turned up many times. This chain uses TRBV11-2 with TRBJ1-1, with D unresolved. The V end lost 2 bases, the J end lost 8 bases, and 15 bases lay between the germline ends. Germline values: CDR1 SGHAT, CDR2 FQNNGV. CDR3 length: 14 residues. Written as DNA, the CDR3 is TGTGCCAGCAGCTTAAGGGAGGCGGTTTTGGAAGCTTTCTTT. Translating gives CASSLREAVLEAFF.

This clonotype was observed a few times. This sequence joins TRBV20-1 and TRBJ2-1; TRBD2 matches at 12 bases. J was trimmed by 3 bases and V by 1 base; bases with no gene match: 7. The CDR3 is made up of 17 amino acids. Germline V gene sequence: CDR1 DFQATT, CDR2 SNEGSKA (reference sequence). The chain's CDR3 is CSARAGLAGGHYNEQFF. CDR3 nucleotides: TGCAGTGCTAGAGCGGGGCTAGCGGGGGGGCACTACAATGAGCAGTTCTTC.

This clonotype was seen more than once but under ten times. The chain couples TRBV18 to TRBJ1-5; possibly TRBD1 for D (6 bases). This CDR3 is 15 amino acids long. V lost 1 base, J lost 4 bases, and 11 bases lay in between. Looked up from germline, CDR1 is KGHSH and CDR2 is LQKENI. CDR3 amino acids: CASSPQSQGNQPQHF. The DNA of the CDR3 is TGTGCCAGCTCACCACAGAGTCAGGGGAATCAGCCCCAGCATTTT.

The chain links TRBV7-2 to TRBJ2-7; 8 nucleotides line up with TRBD2. CDR3 size: 15 residues. In germline, CDR1 is SGHTA, CDR2 FQGNSA. V lost 7 bases, J lost 0 bases, and 8 bases stayed unmatched. The CDR3 DNA reads TGTGCCAGCACCCCACTAGCGGAGAGCTCCTACGAGCAGTACTTC. Protein product: CASTPLAESSYEQYF.